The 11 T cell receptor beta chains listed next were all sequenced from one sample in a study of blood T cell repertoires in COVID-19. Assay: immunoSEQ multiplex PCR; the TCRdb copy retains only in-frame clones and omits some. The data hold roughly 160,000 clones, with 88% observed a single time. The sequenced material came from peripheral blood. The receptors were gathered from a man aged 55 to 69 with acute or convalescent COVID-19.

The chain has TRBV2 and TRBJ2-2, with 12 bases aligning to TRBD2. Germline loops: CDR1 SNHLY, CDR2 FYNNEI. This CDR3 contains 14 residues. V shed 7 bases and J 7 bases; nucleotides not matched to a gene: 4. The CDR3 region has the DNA TGTGCCAGCAAGCTAGCGGGAGGGAGCGGGGAGCTGTTTTTT. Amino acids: CASKLAGGSGELFF.

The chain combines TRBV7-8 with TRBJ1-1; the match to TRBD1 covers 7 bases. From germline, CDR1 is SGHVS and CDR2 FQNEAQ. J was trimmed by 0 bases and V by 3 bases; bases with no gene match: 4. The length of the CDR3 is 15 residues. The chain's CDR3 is CASSLTGHMNTEAFF. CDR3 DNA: TGTGCCAGCAGCTTGACAGGGCACATGAACACTGAAGCTTTCTTT.

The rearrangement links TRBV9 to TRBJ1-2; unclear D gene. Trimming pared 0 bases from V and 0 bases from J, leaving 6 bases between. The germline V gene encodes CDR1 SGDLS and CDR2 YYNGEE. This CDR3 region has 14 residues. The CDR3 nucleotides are TGTGCCAGCAGCGTAGGTGCAGCTAACTATGGCTACACCTTC. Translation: CASSVGAANYGYTF.

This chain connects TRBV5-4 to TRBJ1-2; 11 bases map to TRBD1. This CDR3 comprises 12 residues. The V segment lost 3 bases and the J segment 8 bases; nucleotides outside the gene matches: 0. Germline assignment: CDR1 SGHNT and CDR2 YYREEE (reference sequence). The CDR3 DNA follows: TGTGCCAGCAGCTGGGACAGGGGGGGCTACACCTTC. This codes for CASSWDRGGYTF.

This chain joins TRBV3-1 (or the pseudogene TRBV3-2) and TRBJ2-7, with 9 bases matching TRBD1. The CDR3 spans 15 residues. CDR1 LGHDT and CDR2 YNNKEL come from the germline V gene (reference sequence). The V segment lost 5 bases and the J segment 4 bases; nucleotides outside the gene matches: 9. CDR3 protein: CASSEAGQGNYEQYF. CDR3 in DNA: TGTGCCAGCAGCGAAGCGGGACAGGGAAATTACGAGCAGTACTTC.

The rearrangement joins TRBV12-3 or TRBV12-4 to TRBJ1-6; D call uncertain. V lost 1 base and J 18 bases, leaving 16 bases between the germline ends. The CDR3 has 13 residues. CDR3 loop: CASSLGNKRSHHF. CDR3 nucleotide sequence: TGTGCCAGCAGTTTAGGGAACAAACGTAGCCACCACTTT.

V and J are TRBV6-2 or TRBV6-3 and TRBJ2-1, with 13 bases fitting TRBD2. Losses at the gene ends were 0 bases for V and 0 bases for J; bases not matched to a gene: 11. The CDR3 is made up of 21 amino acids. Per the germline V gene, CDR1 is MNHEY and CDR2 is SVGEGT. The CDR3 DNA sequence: TGTGCCAGCAGTTACTCAACGGGACTAGCGGGAATAGTCCCCTCCTACAATGAGCAGTTCTTC. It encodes CASSYSTGLAGIVPSYNEQFF.

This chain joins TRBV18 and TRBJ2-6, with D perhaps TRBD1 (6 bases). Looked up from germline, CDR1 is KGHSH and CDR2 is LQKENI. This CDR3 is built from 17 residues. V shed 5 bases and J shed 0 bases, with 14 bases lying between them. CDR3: CASSSRTVASGANVLTF. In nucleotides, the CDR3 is TGTGCCAGCTCATCCCGGACAGTTGCCTCTGGGGCCAACGTCCTGACTTTC.

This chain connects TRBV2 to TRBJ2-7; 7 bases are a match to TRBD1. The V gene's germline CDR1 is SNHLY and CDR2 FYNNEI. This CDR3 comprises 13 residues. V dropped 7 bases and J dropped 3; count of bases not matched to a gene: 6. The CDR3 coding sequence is TGTGCCAGCAAAGGACAGGATAACTACGAGCAGTACGTC. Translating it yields CASKGQDNYEQYV.

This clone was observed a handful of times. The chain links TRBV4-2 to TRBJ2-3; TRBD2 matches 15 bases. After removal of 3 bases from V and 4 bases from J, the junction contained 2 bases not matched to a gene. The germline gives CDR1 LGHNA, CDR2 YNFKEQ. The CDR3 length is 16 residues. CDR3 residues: CASSQGTSGGPDTQYF. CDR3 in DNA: TGTGCCAGCAGCCAGGGGACTAGCGGGGGGCCAGATACGCAGTATTTT.

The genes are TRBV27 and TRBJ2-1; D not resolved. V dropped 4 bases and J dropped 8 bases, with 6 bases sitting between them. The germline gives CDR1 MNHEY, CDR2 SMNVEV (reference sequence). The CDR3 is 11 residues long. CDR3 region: CASSYQDEQFF. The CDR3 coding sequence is TGTGCCAGCAGTTATCAGGATGAGCAGTTCTTC.